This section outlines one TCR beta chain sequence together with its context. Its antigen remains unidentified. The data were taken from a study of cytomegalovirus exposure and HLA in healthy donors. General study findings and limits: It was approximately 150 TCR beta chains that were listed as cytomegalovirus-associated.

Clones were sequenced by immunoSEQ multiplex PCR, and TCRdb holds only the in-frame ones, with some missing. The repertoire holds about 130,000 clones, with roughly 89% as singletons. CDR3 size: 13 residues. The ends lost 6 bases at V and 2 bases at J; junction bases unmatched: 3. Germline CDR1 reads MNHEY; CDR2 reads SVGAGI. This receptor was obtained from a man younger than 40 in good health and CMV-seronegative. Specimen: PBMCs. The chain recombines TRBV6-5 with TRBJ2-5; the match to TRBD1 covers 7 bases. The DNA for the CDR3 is TGTGCCAGCAGGACGGGACAGCAAGAGACCCAGTACTTC. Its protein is CASRTGQQETQYF.